The 5 T cell receptor beta chains presented below share a single source sample, sequenced in a study of T cell responses to AZD1222 COVID-19 vaccine. Generated by immunoSEQ multiplex PCR, the TCRdb table keeps only in-frame clones and is missing some. The table records approximately 130,000 clones, about 89% of them present only once. The material was peripheral blood, obtained on day 0 of MenACWY control vaccination. Receptors originate from an adult in good health.

This chain connects TRBV5-6 to TRBJ2-5; 12 bases align to TRBD1. There are 16 residues in the CDR3. Trimming at V came to 3 bases and at J to 1 base, leaving 4 bases not matched to a gene. From germline, CDR1 is SGHDT and CDR2 YYEEEE. The CDR3 loop reads CASSWGTGGLQETQYF. CDR3 DNA sequence: TGTGCCAGCAGCTGGGGGACAGGGGGCCTCCAAGAGACCCAGTACTTC.

The CDR3 DNA reads TGTGCCAGCAGCTTTGGACAGGGGAAGCTAGGGGAGCAGTACTTC. Translated, it gives CASSFGQGKLGEQYF. The rearrangement uses TRBV7-2 and TRBJ2-7; TRBD1 matches 9 bases. This CDR3 has 15 residues. Germline CDR1 and CDR2: SGHTA and FQGNSA. Trimming removed 3 bases from V and 7 bases from J; junction bases left unmatched: 10.

The DNA for the CDR3 is TGTGCCAGTAGTATAGAACTTTACAATGAGCAGTTCTTC. It is translated as CASSIELYNEQFF. The V gene is TRBV19, the J gene TRBJ2-1; unclear D gene. Germline V CDR1 and CDR2: LNHDA, SQIVND (reference sequence). V lost 0 bases and J 4 bases, leaving 4 bases between the germline ends. This CDR3 comprises 13 residues.

The CDR3 region has the DNA TGTGCCAGCAGTTACTGGGATCAGCCCCAGCATTTT. Translated: CASSYWDQPQHF. J is TRBJ1-5 and V is TRBV6-2 or TRBV6-3; no firm D call. Per the germline V gene, CDR1 is MNHEY and CDR2 is SVGEGT. Trimming shortened V by 1 base and J by 5 bases, and 3 bases separated the two germline ends. CDR3 length: 12 residues.

CDR3 amino acids: CASSFSTGPHDNEQFF. Here the CDR3 DNA reads TGTGCCAGCAGCTTTTCAACAGGACCGCACGACAATGAGCAGTTCTTC. The chain combines TRBV7-6 with TRBJ2-1, with D possibly being TRBD1 (5 bases). The CDR3 loop spans 16 amino acids. The germline V gene has CDR1 SGHVS and CDR2 FNYEAQ. The ends were cut back, 3 bases at V and 5 bases at J, with 17 bases in the middle.